Following are 11 T cell receptor beta chains from one sample sequenced in a study of T cells after yellow fever vaccination. TCRdb reprocessed the 5' RACE reads via MiXCR and lists one record per CDR3 protein. The sample records about 330,000 distinct CDR3 sequences, roughly 8.3% being singletons. The sequencing used PBMCs, collected about 49 days after the first yellow fever vaccination. The origin of the receptors is a young man who received the YFV17D yellow fever vaccine.

The chain has TRBV4-3 and TRBJ2-3; 9 bases agree with TRBD2. Germline CDR1 is LGHNA and CDR2 is YSLEER. Trimming cost V 0 bases and J 4 bases; bases outside gene matches: 5. This CDR3 is built from 16 residues. The CDR3, as DNA: TGCGCCAGCAGCCAAGATCCCGGACTAGCGTCAGATACGCAGTATTTT. This sequence encodes CASSQDPGLASDTQYF.

This clonotype was counted many times. The rearrangement uses TRBV12-3 or TRBV12-4 and TRBJ1-2; D is undetermined. CDR3 length equals 13 residues. V dropped 5 bases and J dropped 0 bases, with 7 bases sitting between them. The CDR3 DNA follows: TGTGCCAGCAGTGCCGGGTCTAACTATGGCTACACCTTC. Its protein is CASSAGSNYGYTF.

In this sample, this clonotype turned up a few times. The chain links TRBV5-1 to TRBJ1-1; D gene uncertain. Deletions cut 5 bases from V and 0 bases from J, with 8 bases between. This CDR3 has 13 residues. Looked up from germline, CDR1 is SGHRS and CDR2 is YFSETQ. The CDR3 here is CASRSAVNTEAFF. The CDR3 DNA reads as TGCGCCAGCAGGTCCGCGGTGAACACTGAAGCTTTCTTT. The complete variable domain, with remaining parts taken from reference TRBV5-1 and TRBJ1-1, reads KAGVTQTPRYLIKTRGQQVTLSCSPISGHRSVSWYQQTPGQGLQFLFEYFSETQRNKGNFPGRFSGRQFSNSRSEMNVSTLELGDSALYLCASRSAVNTEAFFGQGTRLTVV.

V usage is TRBV21-1 and J usage is TRBJ1-6. TRBV21-1 is annotated as a pseudogene. The CDR3 spans 14 residues. The CDR3 protein is CASSTGAYSSPLHF. CDR3 bases: TGTGCCAGCAGCACCGGGGCTTACTCCTCACCCCTCCACTTT.

This clonotype was seen only a few times. V is TRBV2 and J is TRBJ2-7, with a tentative D call TRBD2 (6 bases). The V and J ends lost 3 bases and 1 base respectively, with 10 bases between them. Germline CDR1 reads SNHLY; CDR2 reads FYNNEI. The CDR3 is 14 amino acids. CDR3 residues: CASSERTNSYEQYF. DNA of the CDR3: TGTGCCAGCAGTGAGAGGACTAATTCCTACGAGCAGTACTTC. The full variable domain, in which reference TRBV2 and TRBJ2-7 provide the parts outside the CDR3, is EPEVTQTPSHQVTQMGQEVILRCVPISNHLYFYWYRQILGQKVEFLVSFYNNEISEKSEIFDDQFSVERPDGSNFTLKIRSTKLEDSAMYFCASSERTNSYEQYFGPGTRLTVT.

This clonotype was counted a few times. The V call is TRBV6-5, the J call TRBJ1-5; TRBD1 matches 7 bases. Trimming at V came to 4 bases and at J to 6 bases, leaving 9 bases not matched to a gene. CDR1 MNHEY and CDR2 SVGAGI come from the germline V gene. The CDR3 runs 15 residues. CDR3 sequence (DNA): TGTGCCAGCAGTTTAGACAGGGCCTCGGCTCAGCCCCAGCATTTT. Its protein product is CASSLDRASAQPQHF.

This clonotype was detected only a few times. CDR3 amino acids: CASSPVGGRWGNIQYF. CDR3 in DNA: TGTGCCAGCAGCCCGGTGGGGGGGCGATGGGGAAACATTCAGTACTTC. The chain recombines TRBV6-5 with TRBJ2-4; D may be TRBD2 (7 bases). The CDR3 is 16 amino acids. With 6 bases removed from V and 6 bases from J, the gap between germline ends came to 21 bases. The germline V gene encodes CDR1 MNHEY and CDR2 SVGAGI.

This clonotype showed up just a few times. The V gene is TRBV20-1, the J gene TRBJ2-4; unclear D gene. Germline assignment: CDR1 DFQATT and CDR2 SNEGSKA (reference sequence). The length of the CDR3 is 12 residues. Trimming left V 2 bases short and J 5 bases short, with 7 bases between. CDR3 loop: CSARKDENIQYF. CDR3 DNA sequence: TGCAGTGCTAGAAAGGACGAAAACATTCAGTACTTC.

Ten or more counts support this clonotype. The V gene is TRBV5-1, the J gene TRBJ2-5; 8 positions agree with TRBD1. Germline-derived CDR1 and CDR2 are SGHRS and YFSETQ. Trimming at V came to 4 bases and at J to 3 bases, leaving 2 bases not matched to a gene. This CDR3 contains 13 residues. CDR3 DNA sequence: TGCGCCAGCAGCACGACAGGGGAAGAGACCCAGTACTTC. Translation: CASSTTGEETQYF.

The rearrangement links TRBV4-1 to TRBJ1-1; D is unresolved. This CDR3 is 14 amino acids long. Trimming removed 4 bases from V and 6 bases from J, with 15 bases in between. The V gene's germline CDR1 is MGHRA and CDR2 YSYEKL. The CDR3: CASSRITGFPEAFF. As DNA, the CDR3 is TGCGCCAGCAGCCGGATAACGGGGTTCCCTGAAGCTTTCTTT.

This clonotype has ten or more counts. V is TRBV5-5 and J is TRBJ2-3, with D possibly matching TRBD2 (6 bases). V was shortened by 1 base and J by 4 bases, with 13 bases between the two germline ends. This CDR3 contains 15 residues. The germline gives CDR1 SGHKS, CDR2 YYEKEE (reference sequence). The CDR3 spells CASSLLSGVADTQYF. The CDR3 DNA reads as TGTGCCAGCAGCTTGTTATCGGGGGTTGCAGATACGCAGTATTTT.